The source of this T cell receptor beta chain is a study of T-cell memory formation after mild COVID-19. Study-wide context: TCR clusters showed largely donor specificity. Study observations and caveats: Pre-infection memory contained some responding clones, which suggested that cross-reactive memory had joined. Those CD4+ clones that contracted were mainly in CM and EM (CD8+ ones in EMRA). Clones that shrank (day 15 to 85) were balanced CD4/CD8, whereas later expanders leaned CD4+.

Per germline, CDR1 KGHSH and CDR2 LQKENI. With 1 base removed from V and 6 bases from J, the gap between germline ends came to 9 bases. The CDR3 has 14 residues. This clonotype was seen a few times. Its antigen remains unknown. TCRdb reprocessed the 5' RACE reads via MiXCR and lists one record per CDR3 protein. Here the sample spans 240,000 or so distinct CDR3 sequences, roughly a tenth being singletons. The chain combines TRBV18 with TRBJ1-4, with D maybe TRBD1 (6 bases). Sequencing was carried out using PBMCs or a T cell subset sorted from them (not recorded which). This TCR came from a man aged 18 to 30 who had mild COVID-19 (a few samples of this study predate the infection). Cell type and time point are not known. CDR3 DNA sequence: TGTGCCAGCTCACCACTACACAGGGATGAAAAACTGTTTTTT. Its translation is CASSPLHRDEKLFF.